The 15 T cell receptor beta chains listed next were all sequenced from one sample in a study of blood T cells in healthy people across ages. Sample-barcoded 5' priming and a J-beta primer mix drove a second PCR of roughly 6 to 12 cycles. TCRdb analysed the 5' RACE reads with MiXCR anew, one entry per CDR3 protein. The sample has some 710,000 distinct CDR3 sequences; about 42% are singletons. Material for sequencing was blood. The receptors were sampled from a man older than 75 in good health.

The rearrangement links TRBV7-2 to TRBJ1-1; D is unresolved. This CDR3 has 16 residues. V lost 1 base, J lost 2 bases, and 14 bases lay in between. The germline V gene encodes CDR1 SGHTA and CDR2 FQGNSA. CDR3 region: CASSLGWKNYNTEAFF. CDR3 nucleotides: TGTGCCAGCAGCTTAGGGTGGAAAAACTATAACACTGAAGCTTTCTTT. Drawing the rest from reference TRBV7-2 and TRBJ1-1, the complete variable domain is GAGVSQSPSNKVTEKGKDVELRCDPISGHTALYWYRQSLGQGLEFLIYFQGNSAPDKSGLPSDRFSAERTGGSVSTLTIQRTQQEDSAVYLCASSLGWKNYNTEAFFGQGTRLTVV.

This clonotype was counted a few times. The chain is built from TRBV7-9 and TRBJ2-1, with TRBD2 matching 13 bases. The J segment lost 7 bases and the V segment lost 11 bases, leaving 8 bases of the junction unmatched. Germline V lookup: CDR1 SEHNR, CDR2 FQNEAQ (reference sequence). The CDR3 is 14 amino acids. DNA of the CDR3: TGTGCCGGTCGGACTAGCGGGAGAGGAAATGAGCAGTTCTTC. Protein sequence: CAGRTSGRGNEQFF.

The rearrangement joins TRBV20-1 to TRBJ2-1; 8 nucleotides align to TRBD1. The CDR3 has 11 amino acids. With V trimmed by 4 bases and J by 9 bases, 2 bases remained unmatched. From germline, CDR1 is DFQATT and CDR2 SNEGSKA (reference sequence). This chain's CDR3 is CSATGGGEQFF. CDR3 nucleotides: TGCAGTGCTACAGGGGGCGGTGAGCAGTTCTTC.

This clonotype has just a few counts. V and J are TRBV29-1 and TRBJ2-5, with 7 nucleotides matching TRBD1. The DNA end is more similar to TRBJ2-7, so the J call may be wrong. The CDR3 consists of 12 residues. Germline CDR1 is SQVTM and CDR2 is ANQGSEA. CDR3 in amino acids: CSVGRQGSEQYF. Written as DNA, the CDR3 is TGCAGCGTGGGACGACAGGGCTCCGAGCAGTACTTC.

Of note for this clonotype: One junction end does not reproduce the germline sequence, and a read error may be involved. This rearrangement joins TRBV7-2 to TRBJ2-1, with D maybe TRBD2 (5 bases). This CDR3 comprises 12 residues. From germline, CDR1 is SGHTA and CDR2 FQGNSA. The CDR3 loop is CASSPTRGTVHF. Written as DNA, the CDR3 is TGTGCCAGCAGCCCCACTCGGGGTACTGTTCACTTC.

The sample holds a few counts of this clonotype. The rearrangement links TRBV20-1 to TRBJ2-3; 7 bases agree with TRBD2. Germline CDR1 DFQATT, CDR2 SNEGSKA (reference sequence). The CDR3 is 14 residues long. V was pared by 6 bases and J by 1 base, with 7 bases of the junction left unmatched. CDR3 in DNA: TGCAGTGCAACGACTAGCCTTGGCACAGATACGCAGTATTTT. Amino acids: CSATTSLGTDTQYF.

Note on this clonotype: This could be a read error, since a much larger clone is one nucleotide away. The V call is TRBV9, the J call TRBJ2-3; possibly TRBD2 for D (5 bases). From germline, CDR1 is SGDLS and CDR2 YYNGEE. The CDR3 spans 16 residues. The ends were cut back, 4 bases at V and 2 bases at J, with 17 bases in the middle. The CDR3 DNA is TGTGCCAGCAGCATAGACCAGCGGAGTACCACAGATACGCAGTATTTT. Translating gives CASSIDQRSTTDTQYF.

V and J are TRBV27 and TRBJ2-3; 9 nucleotides line up with TRBD1. The CDR3 is made up of 15 amino acids. Germline loops: CDR1 MNHEY, CDR2 SMNVEV (reference sequence). The V segment lost 7 bases and the J segment 3 bases; nucleotides outside the gene matches: 8. The CDR3 sequence is CASTSGTGITDTQYF. As DNA, the CDR3 is TGTGCCAGCACCTCCGGGACAGGGATTACAGATACGCAGTATTTT.

Only a few counts were recorded for this clonotype. The V and J genes are TRBV11-2 and TRBJ2-7; D not certain. The CDR3 has 13 amino acids. Germline V gene data show CDR1 as SGHAT and CDR2 as FQNNGV. Trimming cost V 1 base and J 3 bases, with 7 bases left between them. The CDR3 sequence is CASSLAVNYEQYF. The CDR3 DNA sequence: TGTGCCAGCAGCTTAGCGGTCAACTACGAGCAGTACTTC.

This clonotype was counted a single time. This chain joins TRBV10-1 and TRBJ2-7; 12 bases are shared with TRBD1. Trimming took 3 bases from V and 9 from J; bases not matched to a gene: 6. The CDR3 has 14 amino acids. CDR1 is WNHNN and CDR2 is SYGVQD in the germline V gene (reference sequence). CDR3 sequence: CASSDGDRGQLQYF. The CDR3 nucleotides are TGCGCCAGCAGTGATGGGGACAGGGGGCAGCTGCAGTACTTC.

The table lists this clonotype with a few counts. The chain is built from TRBV20-1 and TRBJ1-1; D is undetermined. Germline V CDR1 and CDR2: DFQATT, SNEGSKA (reference sequence). Deletions cut 1 base from V and 0 bases from J, with 12 bases between. The CDR3 runs 15 residues. The CDR3 DNA reads as TGCAGTGCTAGAGGCCGTGCGGGGTTGAACACTGAAGCTTTCTTT. It encodes CSARGRAGLNTEAFF.

J is TRBJ2-1 and V is TRBV2, with D maybe TRBD2 (5 bases). The CDR3 has 16 amino acids. Looked up from germline, CDR1 is SNHLY and CDR2 is FYNNEI. V was trimmed by 5 bases and J by 5 bases, leaving 19 bases between them. This CDR3 is CASSTLPRLAHNEQFF. CDR3 DNA: TGTGCCAGCAGTACTCTTCCCCGGCTAGCCCACAATGAGCAGTTCTTC.

Only a few counts were recorded for this clonotype. The chain recombines TRBV7-2 with TRBJ2-7, with TRBD1 matching 9 bases. After removal of 5 bases from V and 5 bases from J, the junction contained 7 bases not matched to a gene. This CDR3 has 14 amino acids. Germline CDR1 SGHTA, CDR2 FQGNSA. This chain's CDR3 is CASSPGTGWDEQYF. CDR3 coding DNA: TGTGCCAGCAGCCCCGGGACAGGGTGGGACGAGCAGTACTTC.

This clonotype was detected ten times or more. V and J are TRBV4-1 and TRBJ2-7; weak D call: TRBD1 (7 bases). Trimming took off 3 bases at V and 7 bases at J, with 19 bases between the two ends. CDR3 length: 15 amino acids. Per the germline V gene, CDR1 is MGHRA and CDR2 is YSYEKL. CDR3 residues: CASSQTARGASEQYF. The CDR3 DNA reads as TGCGCCAGCAGCCAGACTGCCAGGGGGGCCTCTGAGCAGTACTTC.

This clonotype was detected once. The chain recombines TRBV9 with TRBJ2-7; 8 bases line up with TRBD2. The V gene's germline CDR1 is SGDLS and CDR2 YYNGEE. The CDR3 is 16 residues long. V lost 0 bases, J lost 4 bases, and 9 bases stayed unmatched. The CDR3 reads CASSVAPVGLGYEQYF. In DNA form, the CDR3 reads TGTGCCAGCAGCGTAGCTCCGGTGGGACTAGGTTACGAGCAGTACTTC.